This note documents a single T cell receptor beta chain sequence. The data were obtained in a study of blood T cell repertoires in COVID-19. Study background: COVID-19 samples from acute and convalescent phases originated in the United States, Italy and Spain.

Assay: immunoSEQ multiplex PCR; the TCRdb copy retains only in-frame clones and omits some. The sample has 250,000 to 350,000 clones, about nine tenths seen once; the top ten hold 0.85% to 0.95%. The clonotype originates from a woman aged 40 to 50 who had recovered from COVID-19. Material: peripheral blood.

The CDR3 coding sequence is TGTGCCAGCAGCATGGGCCTGAACACCGGGGAGCTGTTTTTT. Translating it yields CASSMGLNTGELFF. The chain joins TRBV7-9 to TRBJ2-2; D remains ambiguous. CDR3 length equals 14 residues. Trimming took off 5 bases at V and 1 base at J, with 8 bases between the two ends. The germline CDR1 and CDR2 sequences are SEHNR and FQNEAQ (reference sequence). Combining the CDR3 with reference TRBV7-9 and TRBJ2-2 gives the whole variable domain DTGVSQNPRHKITKRGQNVTFRCDPISEHNRLYWYRQTLGQGPEFLTYFQNEAQLEKSRLLSDRFSAERPKGSFSTLEIQRTEQGDSAMYLCASSMGLNTGELFFGEGSRLTVL.